This T cell receptor (beta chain) appears in the sequencing data of a study of T cell responses to AZD1222 COVID-19 vaccine. Study results and caveats: All repertoire sampling was performed exclusively after the peak T cell response. Baseline seropositives among AZD1222 recipients totaled only six or seven. Spike regions recognized by vaccine-associated CD4 TCRs spanned the protein, led by 160-218 and 743-854. Donors were chiefly white British, with a greater number of females, and clonal diversity was perhaps underestimated.

This CDR3 spans 16 amino acids. CDR1 and CDR2 from the germline V gene are SGHRS and YFSETQ. Trimming removed 0 bases at V and 2 bases at J, with 12 bases between. A word on this clone: Its antigen is undetermined.

Assay: immunoSEQ multiplex PCR; the TCRdb copy retains only in-frame clones and omits some. The sample shows some 150,000 clones, around nine tenths of them seen only once. Sequencing was performed on peripheral blood, taken on day 0 of MenACWY control vaccination. The source of this sequence is an adult in good health. The chain is built from TRBV5-1 and TRBJ2-4; D uncertain. The CDR3, as DNA: TGCGCCAGCAGCTTGGGGACGGAGTTAACCAAAAACATTCAGTACTTC. It encodes CASSLGTELTKNIQYF.